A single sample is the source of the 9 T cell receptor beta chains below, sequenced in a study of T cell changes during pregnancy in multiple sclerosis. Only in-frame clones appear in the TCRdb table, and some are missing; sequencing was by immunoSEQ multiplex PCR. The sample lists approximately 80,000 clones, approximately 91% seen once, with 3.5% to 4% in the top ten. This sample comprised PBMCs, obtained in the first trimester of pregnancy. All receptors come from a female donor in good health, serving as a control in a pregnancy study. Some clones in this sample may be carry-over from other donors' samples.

The CDR3, as DNA: TGTGCCAGCAGCTTTTTCGACTATGGCTACACCTTC. Encoded protein: CASSFFDYGYTF. V gene TRBV7-6 combines with J gene TRBJ1-2; D is unresolved. This CDR3 comprises 12 residues. The germline CDR1 and CDR2 sequences are SGHVS and FNYEAQ. Trimming removed 3 bases from V and 3 bases from J, with 5 bases in between.

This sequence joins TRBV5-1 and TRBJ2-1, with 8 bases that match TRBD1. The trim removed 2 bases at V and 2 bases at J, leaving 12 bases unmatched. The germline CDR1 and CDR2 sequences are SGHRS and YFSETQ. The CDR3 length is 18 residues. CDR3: CASSLPRPGGSTYNEQFF. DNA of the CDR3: TGCGCCAGCAGCTTACCGAGACCAGGGGGCTCAACCTACAATGAGCAGTTCTTC.

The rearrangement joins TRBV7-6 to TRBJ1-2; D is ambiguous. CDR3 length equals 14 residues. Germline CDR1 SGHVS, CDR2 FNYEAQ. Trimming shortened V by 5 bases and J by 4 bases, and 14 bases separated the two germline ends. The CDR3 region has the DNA TGTGCCAGCAGCCCCATCCGGGGAGGCTATGGCTACACCTTC. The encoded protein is CASSPIRGGYGYTF.

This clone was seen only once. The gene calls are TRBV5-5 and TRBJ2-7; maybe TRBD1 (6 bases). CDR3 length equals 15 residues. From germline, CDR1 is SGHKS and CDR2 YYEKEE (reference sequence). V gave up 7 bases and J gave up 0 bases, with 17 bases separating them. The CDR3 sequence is CASCLSQGLSYEQYF. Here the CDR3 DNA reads TGTGCCAGCTGTCTATCGCAGGGGCTCTCCTACGAGCAGTACTTC.

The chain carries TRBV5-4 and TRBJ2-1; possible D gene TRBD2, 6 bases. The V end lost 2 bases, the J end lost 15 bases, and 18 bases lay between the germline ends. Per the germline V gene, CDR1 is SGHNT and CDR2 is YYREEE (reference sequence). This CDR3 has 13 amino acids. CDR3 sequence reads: CASSFSDSEAGFF. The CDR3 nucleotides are TGTGCCAGCAGCTTTAGCGATTCGGAAGCGGGGTTCTTC. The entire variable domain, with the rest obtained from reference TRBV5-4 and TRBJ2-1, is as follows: ETGVTQSPTHLIKTRGQQVTLRCSSQSGHNTVSWYQQALGQGPQFIFQYYREEENGRGNFPPRFSGLQFPNYSSELNVNALELDDSALYLCASSFSDSEAGFFGPGTRLTVL.

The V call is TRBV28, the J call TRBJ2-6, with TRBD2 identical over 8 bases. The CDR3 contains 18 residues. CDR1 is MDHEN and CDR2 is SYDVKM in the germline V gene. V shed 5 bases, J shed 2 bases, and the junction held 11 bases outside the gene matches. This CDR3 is CASSPFGTSIPGANVLTF. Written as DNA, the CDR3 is TGTGCCAGCAGTCCTTTCGGGACTAGTATCCCTGGGGCCAACGTCCTGACTTTC.

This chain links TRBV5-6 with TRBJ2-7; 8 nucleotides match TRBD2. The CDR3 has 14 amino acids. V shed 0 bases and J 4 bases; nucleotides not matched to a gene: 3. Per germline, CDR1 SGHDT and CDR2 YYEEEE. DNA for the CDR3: TGTGCCAGCAGCTTGGCCCCGGGGGGGTACGAGCAGTACTTC. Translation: CASSLAPGGYEQYF.

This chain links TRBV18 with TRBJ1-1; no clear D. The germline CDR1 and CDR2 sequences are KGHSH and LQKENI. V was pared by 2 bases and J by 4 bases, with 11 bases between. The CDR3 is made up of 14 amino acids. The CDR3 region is CASSPGPTGTEAFF. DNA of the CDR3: TGTGCCAGCTCACCAGGGCCGACCGGCACTGAAGCTTTCTTT.

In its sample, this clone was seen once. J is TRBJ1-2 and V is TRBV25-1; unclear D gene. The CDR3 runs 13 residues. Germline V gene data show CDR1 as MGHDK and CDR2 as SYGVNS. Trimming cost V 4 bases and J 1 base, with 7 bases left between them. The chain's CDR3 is CASSAPVNYGYTF. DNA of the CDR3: TGTGCCAGCAGTGCGCCGGTTAACTATGGCTACACCTTC.